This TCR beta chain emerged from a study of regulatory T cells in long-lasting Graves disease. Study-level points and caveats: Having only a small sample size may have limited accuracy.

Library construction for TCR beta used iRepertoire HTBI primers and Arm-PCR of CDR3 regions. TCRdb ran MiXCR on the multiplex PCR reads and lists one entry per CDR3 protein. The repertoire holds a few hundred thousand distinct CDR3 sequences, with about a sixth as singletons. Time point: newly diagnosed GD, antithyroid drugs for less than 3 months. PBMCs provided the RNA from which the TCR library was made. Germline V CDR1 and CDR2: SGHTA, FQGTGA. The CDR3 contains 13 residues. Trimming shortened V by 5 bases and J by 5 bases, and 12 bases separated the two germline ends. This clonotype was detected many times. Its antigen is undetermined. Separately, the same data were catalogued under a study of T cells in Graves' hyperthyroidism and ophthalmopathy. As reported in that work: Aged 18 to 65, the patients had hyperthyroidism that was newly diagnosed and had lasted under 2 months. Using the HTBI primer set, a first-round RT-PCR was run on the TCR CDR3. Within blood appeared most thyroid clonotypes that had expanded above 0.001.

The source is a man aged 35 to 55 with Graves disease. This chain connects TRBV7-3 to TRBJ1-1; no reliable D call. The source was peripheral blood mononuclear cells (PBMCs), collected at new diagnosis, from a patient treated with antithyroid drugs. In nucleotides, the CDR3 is TGTGCCAGCAGCCAAACCGGAGGGACTGAAGCTTTCTTT. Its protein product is CASSQTGGTEAFF.